A single sample gave rise to the 14 T cell receptor beta chains below, sequenced in a study of cytomegalovirus exposure and HLA in healthy donors (dated by TCRdb to the late 2010s). The protocol used for the library was the immunoSEQ multiplex PCR assay. The multiplex PCR relied on a mix of 60 forward primers for TCR Vbeta segments and 13 reverse primers for TCR Jbeta segments. Held by TCRdb, this immuneACCESS table contains in-frame sequences only and omits some clones. Under half of the omission traces to an unresolved V gene where checked; the cause of the rest is unknown. This sample lists some 71,000 clones; about 70% were detected once. Of the sample, nearly 10% falls within the top ten clones. Sequencing input: PBMCs. These receptors came from a woman between 45 and 60 years old in good health and CMV-seropositive.

The V gene is TRBV7-2, the J gene TRBJ2-4; TRBD1 might be the D (6 bases). The CDR3 runs 14 residues. Trimming took off 4 bases at V and 6 bases at J, with 13 bases between the two ends. Looked up from germline, CDR1 is SGHTA and CDR2 is FQGNSA. CDR3 coding DNA: TGTGCCAGCAGCTCCCCAGGGGTTGGAAACATTCAGTACTTC. Its translation is CASSSPGVGNIQYF.

This clone has only a few counts. The chain combines TRBV28 with TRBJ2-7, with 10 bases aligning to TRBD2. Unmatched junction bases numbered 4, after V lost 6 bases and J lost 2 bases. CDR1 is MDHEN, CDR2 SYDVKM, per germline. CDR3 length: 14 amino acids. CDR3 protein: CASSIAGGTYEQYF. The CDR3 coding sequence is TGTGCCAGCAGCATAGCGGGGGGAACCTACGAGCAGTACTTC.

The chain carries TRBV10-3 and TRBJ2-2; 8 bases align to TRBD1. Germline V lookup: CDR1 ENHRY, CDR2 SYGVKD. This CDR3 spans 16 amino acids. Losses at the gene ends were 3 bases for V and 7 bases for J; bases not matched to a gene: 10. The CDR3 protein is CAISDGTRGQNGELFF. The CDR3 DNA sequence: TGTGCCATCAGTGACGGGACCAGGGGGCAGAACGGGGAGCTGTTTTTT.

The chain couples TRBV5-6 to TRBJ1-3; TRBD1 matches at 8 bases. This CDR3 spans 15 amino acids. The ends lost 6 bases at V and 0 bases at J; junction bases unmatched: 5. Germline V gene sequence: CDR1 SGHDT, CDR2 YYEEEE. The CDR3, as DNA: TGTGCCAGCAAACGGGACAGGAACTCTGGAAACACCATATATTTT. Amino acid sequence: CASKRDRNSGNTIYF.

The gene calls are TRBV5-4 and TRBJ2-5; 12 bases map to TRBD2. CDR1 SGHNT and CDR2 YYREEE come from the germline V gene (reference sequence). CDR3 length: 16 amino acids. The J segment lost 5 bases and the V segment lost 3 bases, leaving 8 bases of the junction unmatched. In nucleotides, the CDR3 is TGTGCCAGCAGCTCGTACCTAGCGGGGGGGTTGGAGACCCAGTACTTC. It specifies CASSSYLAGGLETQYF.

This clone was observed a few times. J is TRBJ2-5 and V is TRBV11-3; TRBD2 matches at 11 bases. This CDR3 region has 17 residues. The germline V gene has CDR1 SGHNT and CDR2 YENEEA. Trimming at V came to 6 bases and at J to 5 bases, leaving 14 bases not matched to a gene. CDR3 in amino acids: CASSRGTSGSGTETQYF. The CDR3 nucleotides are TGTGCCAGCAGTCGAGGTACTAGCGGGAGTGGGACGGAGACCCAGTACTTC.

A remark on this clone: Different DNA sequences within this sample yield the same CDR3. The V and J genes are TRBV5-1 and TRBJ2-1; D may be TRBD1 (6 bases). V shed 2 bases and J shed 4 bases, with 13 bases lying between them. Germline CDR1 reads SGHRS; CDR2 reads YFSETQ. The CDR3 sequence is 15 residues long. The CDR3 DNA reads as TGCGCCAGCAGCTTAGGGGGTGGCCCATACAATGAGCAGTTCTTC. Translating it yields CASSLGGGPYNEQFF.

This chain links TRBV29-1 with TRBJ2-7, with TRBD1 identical over 8 bases. The junction had 13 bases not matched to a gene; V was cut back by 0 bases and J by 6 bases. The length of the CDR3 is 16 residues. CDR1 and CDR2 (germline): SQVTM, ANQGSEA. The CDR3 bases are TGCAGCGTTGAAGATCCAAGAGGTCAGGGGGCTCGCGAGCAGTACTTC. Translating gives CSVEDPRGQGAREQYF.

For the CDR3, the DNA is TGTGCCATCAGTGAGTCGGGGGGATCCATCGAGCAGTACTTC. It yields the protein CAISESGGSIEQYF. This sequence joins TRBV10-3 and TRBJ2-7, with TRBD2 as a possible D gene (6 bases). Germline CDR1 and CDR2: ENHRY and SYGVKD. Deletions cut 0 bases from V and 6 bases from J, with 12 bases between. CDR3 size: 14 residues.

The chain combines TRBV19 with TRBJ1-3, with TRBD1 matching over 11 bases. The CDR3 has 18 amino acids. The V gene's germline CDR1 is LNHDA and CDR2 SQIVND (reference sequence). V was clipped by 7 bases and J by 4 bases; unmatched bases: 15. CDR3 sequence reads: CASTPGQGVPLSGNTIYF. In nucleotides, the CDR3 is TGTGCCAGTACCCCGGGACAGGGGGTACCGCTTTCCGGAAACACCATATATTTT.

This chain uses TRBV28 with TRBJ1-1, with D hard to call. Germline CDR1 MDHEN, CDR2 SYDVKM. The V end was cut by 5 bases, the J end by 0 bases, with 13 bases between. This CDR3 has 15 amino acids. The CDR3 DNA sequence: TGTGCCAGCAGTCCCAGGCGAAGAGTGAACACTGAAGCTTTCTTT. Its protein is CASSPRRRVNTEAFF. Looking up the rest from reference TRBV28 and TRBJ1-1 gives the full variable domain: DVKVTQSSRYLVKRTGEKVFLECVQDMDHENMFWYRQDPGLGLRLIYFSYDVKMKEKGDIPEGYSVSREKKERFSLILESASTNQTSMYLCASSPRRRVNTEAFFGQGTRLTVV.

CDR3 sequence (DNA): TGTGCCAGCAGACCGGACAGGGAAAGCAATCAGCCCCAGCATTTT. Protein: CASRPDRESNQPQHF. This chain uses TRBV28 with TRBJ1-5, with 8 bases aligning to TRBD1. The CDR3 runs 15 residues. Germline CDR1 MDHEN, CDR2 SYDVKM. The J segment lost 1 base and the V segment lost 6 bases, leaving 5 bases of the junction unmatched.

The V and J genes are TRBV7-2 and TRBJ1-3, with D unresolved. The CDR3 has 15 residues. The germline V gene encodes CDR1 SGHTA and CDR2 FQGNSA. Trimming shortened V by 5 bases and J by 0 bases, and 11 bases separated the two germline ends. In nucleotides, the CDR3 is TGTGCCAGCAGCCCCGGAGTAATCTCTGGAAACACCATATATTTT. This translates into CASSPGVISGNTIYF.

This clone was detected only once. The genes are TRBV4-3 and TRBJ2-1, with TRBD1 identical over 7 bases. The CDR3 is 17 amino acids. J gave up 3 bases and V 0 bases, and 8 bases lay outside the gene matches. Germline assignment: CDR1 LGHNA and CDR2 YSLEER. The CDR3 spells CASSQDIGTVYYNEQFF. The CDR3 coding sequence is TGCGCCAGCAGCCAAGATATTGGGACAGTCTACTACAATGAGCAGTTCTTC.